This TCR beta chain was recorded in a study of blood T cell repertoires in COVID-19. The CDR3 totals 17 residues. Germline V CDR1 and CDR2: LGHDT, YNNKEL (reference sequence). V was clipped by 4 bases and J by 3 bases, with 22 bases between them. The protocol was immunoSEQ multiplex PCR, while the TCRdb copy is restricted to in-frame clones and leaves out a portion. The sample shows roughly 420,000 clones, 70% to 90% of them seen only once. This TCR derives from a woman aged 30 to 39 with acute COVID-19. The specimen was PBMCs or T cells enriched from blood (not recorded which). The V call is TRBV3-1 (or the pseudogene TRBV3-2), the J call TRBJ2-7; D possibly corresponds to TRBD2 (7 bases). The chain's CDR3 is CASSRSRGGTTNYEQYF. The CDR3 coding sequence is TGTGCCAGCAGCCGCTCAAGGGGGGGGACGACCAACTACGAGCAGTACTTC.